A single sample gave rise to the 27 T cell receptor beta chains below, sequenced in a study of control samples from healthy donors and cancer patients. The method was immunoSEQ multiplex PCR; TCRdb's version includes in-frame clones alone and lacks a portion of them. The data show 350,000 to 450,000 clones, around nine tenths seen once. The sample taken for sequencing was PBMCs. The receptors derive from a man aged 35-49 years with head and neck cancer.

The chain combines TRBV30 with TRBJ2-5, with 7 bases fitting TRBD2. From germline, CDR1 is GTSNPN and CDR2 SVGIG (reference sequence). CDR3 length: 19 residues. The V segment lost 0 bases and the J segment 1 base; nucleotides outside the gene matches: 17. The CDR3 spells CAWSVDSVLKRGLQETQYF. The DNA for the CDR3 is TGTGCCTGGAGTGTTGATTCGGTCCTCAAGCGGGGTCTCCAAGAGACCCAGTACTTC.

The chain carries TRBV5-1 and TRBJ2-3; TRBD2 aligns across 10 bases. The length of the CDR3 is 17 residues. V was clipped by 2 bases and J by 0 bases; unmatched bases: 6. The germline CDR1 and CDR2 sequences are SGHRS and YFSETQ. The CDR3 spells CASSFETSGLSTDTQYF. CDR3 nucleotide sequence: TGCGCCAGCAGCTTCGAGACTAGCGGGCTTAGCACAGATACGCAGTATTTT.

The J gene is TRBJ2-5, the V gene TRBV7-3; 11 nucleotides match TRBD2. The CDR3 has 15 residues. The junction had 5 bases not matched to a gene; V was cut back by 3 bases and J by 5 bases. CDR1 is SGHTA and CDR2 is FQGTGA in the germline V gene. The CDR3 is CASSLTSGVGETQYF. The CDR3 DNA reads TGTGCCAGCAGCTTGACTAGCGGGGTTGGTGAGACCCAGTACTTC.

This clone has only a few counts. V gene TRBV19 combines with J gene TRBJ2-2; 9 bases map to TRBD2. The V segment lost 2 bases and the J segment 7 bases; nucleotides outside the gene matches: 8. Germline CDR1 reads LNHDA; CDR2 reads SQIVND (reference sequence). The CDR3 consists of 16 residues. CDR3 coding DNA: TGTGCCAGTAGTATACGTAGCGGGAGAGAGGGCGGGGAGCTGTTTTTT. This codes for CASSIRSGREGGELFF.

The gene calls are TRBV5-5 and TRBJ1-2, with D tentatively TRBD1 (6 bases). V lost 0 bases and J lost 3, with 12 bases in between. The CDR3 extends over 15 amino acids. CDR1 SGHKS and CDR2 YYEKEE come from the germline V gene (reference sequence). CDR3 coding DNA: TGTGCCAGCAGCTTGGGTACAGGGTTTGACTATGGCTACACCTTC. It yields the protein CASSLGTGFDYGYTF. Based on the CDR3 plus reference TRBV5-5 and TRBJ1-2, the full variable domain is DAGVTQSPTHLIKTRGQQVTLRCSPISGHKSVSWYQQVLGQGPQFIFQYYEKEERGRGNFPDRFSARQFPNYSSELNVNALLLGDSALYLCASSLGTGFDYGYTFGSGTRLTVV.

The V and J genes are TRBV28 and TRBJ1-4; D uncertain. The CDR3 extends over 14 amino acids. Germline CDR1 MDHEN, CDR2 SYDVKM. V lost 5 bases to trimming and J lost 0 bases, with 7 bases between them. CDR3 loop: CASSMIATNEKLFF. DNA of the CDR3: TGTGCCAGCAGTATGATTGCAACTAATGAAAAACTGTTTTTT.

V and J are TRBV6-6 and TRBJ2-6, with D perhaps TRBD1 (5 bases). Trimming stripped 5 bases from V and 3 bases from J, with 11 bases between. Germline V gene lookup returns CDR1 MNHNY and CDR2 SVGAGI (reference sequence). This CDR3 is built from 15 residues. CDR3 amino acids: CASSTRAFGANVLTF. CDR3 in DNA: TGTGCCAGCAGTACCAGGGCATTTGGGGCCAACGTCCTGACTTTC.

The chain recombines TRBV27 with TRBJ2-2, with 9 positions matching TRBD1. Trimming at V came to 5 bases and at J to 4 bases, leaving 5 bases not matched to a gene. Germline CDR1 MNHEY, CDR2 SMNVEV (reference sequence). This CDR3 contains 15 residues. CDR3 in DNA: TGTGCCAGCAGTCCGGACAGGGGTCCCACCGGGGAGCTGTTTTTT. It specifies CASSPDRGPTGELFF.

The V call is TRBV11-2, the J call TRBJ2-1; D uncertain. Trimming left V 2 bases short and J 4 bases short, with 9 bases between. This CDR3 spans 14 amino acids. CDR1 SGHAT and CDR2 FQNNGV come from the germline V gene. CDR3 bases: TGTGCCAGCAGCTTAATTCGCAGGTACAATGAGCAGTTCTTC. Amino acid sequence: CASSLIRRYNEQFF. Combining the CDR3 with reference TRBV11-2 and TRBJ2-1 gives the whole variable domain EAGVAQSPRYKIIEKRQSVAFWCNPISGHATLYWYQQILGQGPKLLIQFQNNGVVDDSQLPKDRFSAERLKGVDSTLKIQPAKLEDSAVYLCASSLIRRYNEQFFGPGTRLTVL.

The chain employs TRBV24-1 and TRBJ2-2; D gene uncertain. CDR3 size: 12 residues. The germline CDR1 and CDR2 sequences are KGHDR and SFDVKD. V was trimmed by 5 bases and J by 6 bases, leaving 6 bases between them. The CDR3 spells CATSAIAGELFF. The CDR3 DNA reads TGTGCCACCAGTGCTATTGCCGGGGAGCTGTTTTTT.

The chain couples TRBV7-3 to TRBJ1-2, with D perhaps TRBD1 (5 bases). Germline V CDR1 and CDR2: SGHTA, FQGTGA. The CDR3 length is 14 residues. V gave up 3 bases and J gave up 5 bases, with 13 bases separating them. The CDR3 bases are TGTGCCAGCAGCTTTTCTAGGGACCGATATGGCTACACCTTC. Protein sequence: CASSFSRDRYGYTF.

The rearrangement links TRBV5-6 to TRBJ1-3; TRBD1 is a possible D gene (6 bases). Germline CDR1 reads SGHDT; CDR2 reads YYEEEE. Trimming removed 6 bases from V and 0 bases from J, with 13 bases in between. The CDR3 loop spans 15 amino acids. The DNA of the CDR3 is TGTGCCAGCAAGCCGGCAGGGGCCTCTGGAAACACCATATATTTT. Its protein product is CASKPAGASGNTIYF. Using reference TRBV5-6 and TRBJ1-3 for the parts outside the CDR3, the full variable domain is DAGVTQSPTHLIKTRGQQVTLRCSPKSGHDTVSWYQQALGQGPQFIFQYYEEEERQRGNFPDRFSGHQFPNYSSELNVNALLLGDSALYLCASKPAGASGNTIYFGEGSWLTVV.

CDR3 nucleotides: TGTGCCAGCAGCCCCACCACGGCCCTGCAGTTCTTC. Translated: CASSPTTALQFF. V gene TRBV7-2 combines with J gene TRBJ2-1; unclear D gene. Trimming removed 5 bases at V and 12 bases at J, with 14 bases between. The CDR3 runs to 12 residues. Germline CDR1 reads SGHTA; CDR2 reads FQGNSA.

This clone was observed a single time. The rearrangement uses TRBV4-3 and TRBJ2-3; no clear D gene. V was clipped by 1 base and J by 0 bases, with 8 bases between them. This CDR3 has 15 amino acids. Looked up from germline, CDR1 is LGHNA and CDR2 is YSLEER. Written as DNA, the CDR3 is TGCGCCAGCAGCCAAGGGCAGCTTAGCACAGATACGCAGTATTTT. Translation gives CASSQGQLSTDTQYF.

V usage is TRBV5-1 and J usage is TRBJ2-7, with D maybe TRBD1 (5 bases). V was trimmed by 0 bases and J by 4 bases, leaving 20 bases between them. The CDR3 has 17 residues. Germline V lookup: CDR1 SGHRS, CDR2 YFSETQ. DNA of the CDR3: TGCGCCAGCAGCTTGGGTAGTGTAAGGTTAGGGGATTACGAGCAGTACTTC. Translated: CASSLGSVRLGDYEQYF.

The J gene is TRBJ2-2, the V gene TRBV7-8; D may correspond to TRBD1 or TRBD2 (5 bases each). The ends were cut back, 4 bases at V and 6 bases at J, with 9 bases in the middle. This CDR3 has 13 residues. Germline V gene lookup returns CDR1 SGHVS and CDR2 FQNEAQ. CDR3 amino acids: CASSSRGAGELFF. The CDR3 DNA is TGTGCCAGCAGCTCGAGGGGCGCCGGGGAGCTGTTTTTT.

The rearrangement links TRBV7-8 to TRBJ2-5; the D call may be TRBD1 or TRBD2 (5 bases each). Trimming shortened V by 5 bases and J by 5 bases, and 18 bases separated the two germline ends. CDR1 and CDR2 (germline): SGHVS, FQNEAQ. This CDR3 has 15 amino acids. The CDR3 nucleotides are TGTGCCAGCAGCCTACGCATTGGTGGGACGGAGACCCAGTACTTC. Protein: CASSLRIGGTETQYF.

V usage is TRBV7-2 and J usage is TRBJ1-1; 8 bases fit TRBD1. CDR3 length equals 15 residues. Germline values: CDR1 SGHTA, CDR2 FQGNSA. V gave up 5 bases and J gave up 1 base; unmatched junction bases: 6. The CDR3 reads CASSIWTGSNTEAFF. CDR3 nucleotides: TGTGCCAGCAGCATCTGGACAGGGTCGAACACTGAAGCTTTCTTT. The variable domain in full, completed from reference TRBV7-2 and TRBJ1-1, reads GAGVSQSPSNKVTEKGKDVELRCDPISGHTALYWYRQSLGQGLEFLIYFQGNSAPDKSGLPSDRFSAERTGGSVSTLTIQRTQQEDSAVYLCASSIWTGSNTEAFFGQGTRLTVV.

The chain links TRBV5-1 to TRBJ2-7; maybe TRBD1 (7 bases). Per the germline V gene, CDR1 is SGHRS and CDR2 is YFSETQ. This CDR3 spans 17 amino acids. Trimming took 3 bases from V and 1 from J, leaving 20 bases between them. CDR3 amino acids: CASSWETGPAGSYEQYF. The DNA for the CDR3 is TGCGCCAGCAGCTGGGAGACAGGGCCCGCGGGATCCTACGAGCAGTACTTC.

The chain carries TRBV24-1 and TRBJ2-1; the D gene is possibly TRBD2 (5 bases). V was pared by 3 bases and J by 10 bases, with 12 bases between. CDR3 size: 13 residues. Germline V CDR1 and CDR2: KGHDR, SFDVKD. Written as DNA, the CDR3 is TGTGCCACCAGTGATCCGGACTTTGAGGAGCAGTTCTTC. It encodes CATSDPDFEEQFF.

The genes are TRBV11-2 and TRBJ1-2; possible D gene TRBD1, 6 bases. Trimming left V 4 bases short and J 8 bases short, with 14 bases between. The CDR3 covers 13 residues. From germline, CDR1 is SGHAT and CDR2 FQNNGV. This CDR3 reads CASSSNRVRGYTF. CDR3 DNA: TGTGCCAGCAGCTCGAACAGGGTTAGGGGCTACACCTTC.

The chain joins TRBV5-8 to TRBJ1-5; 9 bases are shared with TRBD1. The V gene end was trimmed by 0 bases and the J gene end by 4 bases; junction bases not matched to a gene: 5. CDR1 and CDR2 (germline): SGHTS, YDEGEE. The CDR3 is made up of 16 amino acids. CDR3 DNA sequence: TGTGCCAGCAGCTTGGCTCTCGGGACAGGGAATCAGCCCCAGCATTTT. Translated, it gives CASSLALGTGNQPQHF.

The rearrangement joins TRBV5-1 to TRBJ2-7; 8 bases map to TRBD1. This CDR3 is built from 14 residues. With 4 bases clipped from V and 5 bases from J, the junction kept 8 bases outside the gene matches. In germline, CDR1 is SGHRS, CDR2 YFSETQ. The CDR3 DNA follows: TGCGCCAGCAGCCAAGGAGACAGGGGTAACGAGCAGTACTTC. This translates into CASSQGDRGNEQYF.

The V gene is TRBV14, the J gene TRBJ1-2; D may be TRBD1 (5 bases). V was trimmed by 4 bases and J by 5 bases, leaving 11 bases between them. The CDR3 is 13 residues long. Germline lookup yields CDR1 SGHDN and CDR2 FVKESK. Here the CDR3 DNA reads TGTGCCAGCAGCCCCGGGACGTCATATGGCTACACCTTC. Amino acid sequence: CASSPGTSYGYTF. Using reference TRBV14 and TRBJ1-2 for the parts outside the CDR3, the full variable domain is EAGVTQFPSHSVIEKGQTVTLRCDPISGHDNLYWYRRVMGKEIKFLLHFVKESKQDESGMPNNRFLAERTGGTYSTLKVQPAELEDSGVYFCASSPGTSYGYTFGSGTRLTVV.

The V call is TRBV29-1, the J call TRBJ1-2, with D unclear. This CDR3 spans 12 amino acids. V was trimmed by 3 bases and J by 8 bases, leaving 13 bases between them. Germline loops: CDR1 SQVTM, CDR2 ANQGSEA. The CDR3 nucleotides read TGCAGCGTTGAGTTAGATCGCGGGGGCTACACCTTC. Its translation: CSVELDRGGYTF.

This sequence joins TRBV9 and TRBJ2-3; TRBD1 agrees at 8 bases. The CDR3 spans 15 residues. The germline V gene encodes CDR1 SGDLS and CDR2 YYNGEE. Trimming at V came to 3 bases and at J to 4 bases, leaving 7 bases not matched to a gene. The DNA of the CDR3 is TGTGCCAGCAGCGGAAGACAGGGGATGGCAGATACGCAGTATTTT. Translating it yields CASSGRQGMADTQYF.

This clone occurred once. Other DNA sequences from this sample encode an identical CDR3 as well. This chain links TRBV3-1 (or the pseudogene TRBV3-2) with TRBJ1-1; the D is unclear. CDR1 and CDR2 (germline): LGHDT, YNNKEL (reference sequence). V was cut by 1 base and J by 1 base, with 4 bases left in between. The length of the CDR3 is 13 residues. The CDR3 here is CASSQGWNTEAFF. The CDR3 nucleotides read TGTGCCAGCAGCCAAGGGTGGAACACTGAAGCTTTCTTT.